A single T cell receptor (beta chain) is shown here with its context. Its antigen is not known. TCR alpha and TCR beta cDNA libraries with sample barcodes and UMIs came from 5'RACE using constant-segment primers. TCRdb processed the 5' RACE reads anew with MiXCR; each CDR3 protein has one entry. In the table there are around 300,000 distinct CDR3 sequences, about an eighth of which are singletons. The CDR3 has 12 residues. The germline V and J ends were trimmed by 4 bases and 8 bases, with 12 bases remaining between them. Germline V gives CDR1 SGHRS, CDR2 YFSETQ. These data are taken from a study of T-cell memory formation after mild COVID-19. Study-level points and caveats: There were some responding clones in pre-infection memory, which suggested that cross-reactive memory had joined. The study found contracting CD4+ clones mainly in CM and EM and contracting CD8+ clones in EMRA.

The clonotype was recovered from a man between 18 and 35 years old who had mild COVID-19 (a few samples of this study predate the infection). Cell type and time point are not known. Sequences were obtained from PBMCs or a T cell subset sorted from them (not recorded which). This sequence joins TRBV5-1 and TRBJ1-1, with D unresolved. The CDR3 nucleotides read TGCGCCAGCAGCACCTACTTAGGCGAAGCTTTCTTT. Its translation is CASSTYLGEAFF.